The 19 T cell receptor beta chains given below trace back to one sample, sequenced in a study of T cell responses to AZD1222 COVID-19 vaccine. TCRdb keeps only in-frame clones here, not all; method: immunoSEQ multiplex PCR. Counted here are 85,000 to 100,000 clones, about 89% occurring once; the ten biggest clones make up 7.5% to 9.5%. The sequencing used peripheral blood, collected 28 days after the second AZD1222 dose. Receptor source: an adult who received the AZD1222 COVID-19 vaccine.

This chain links TRBV25-1 with TRBJ1-4, with 7 bases lining up with TRBD1. The CDR3 extends over 14 amino acids. Germline V CDR1 and CDR2: MGHDK, SYGVNS. Losses at the gene ends were 5 bases for V and 3 bases for J; bases not matched to a gene: 3. In nucleotides, the CDR3 is TGTGCCAGCAGTTGGACAGGAGCTAATGAAAAACTGTTTTTT. This gives the protein CASSWTGANEKLFF.

This chain links TRBV14 with TRBJ2-1; no reliable D call. V was pared by 0 bases and J by 9 bases, with 18 bases between. The CDR3 runs to 16 residues. Germline lookup yields CDR1 SGHDN and CDR2 FVKESK. CDR3 in amino acids: CASSQEPFANVGEQFF. In DNA form, the CDR3 reads TGTGCCAGCAGCCAAGAACCCTTCGCAAACGTTGGTGAGCAGTTCTTC. The whole variable domain, remainder taken from reference TRBV14 and TRBJ2-1, is EAGVTQFPSHSVIEKGQTVTLRCDPISGHDNLYWYRRVMGKEIKFLLHFVKESKQDESGMPNNRFLAERTGGTYSTLKVQPAELEDSGVYFCASSQEPFANVGEQFFGPGTRLTVL.

The chain couples TRBV10-3 to TRBJ2-7, with a tentative D call TRBD1 (6 bases). Trimming removed 0 bases at V and 3 bases at J, with 21 bases between. There are 18 residues in the CDR3. Germline CDR1 ENHRY, CDR2 SYGVKD. CDR3 sequence (DNA): TGTGCCATCAGTGAGTCGTCTCCACAGTACAGGGTGAGCTACGAGCAGTACTTC. Protein sequence: CAISESSPQYRVSYEQYF.

This chain connects TRBV7-9 to TRBJ2-1, with TRBD2 matching 9 bases. V lost 5 bases, J lost 4 bases, and 6 bases stayed unmatched. From germline, CDR1 is SEHNR and CDR2 FQNEAQ (reference sequence). This CDR3 comprises 15 residues. The CDR3 DNA reads as TGTGCCAGCAGCCCAACAGGACTAGCGTACAATGAGCAGTTCTTC. Translating gives CASSPTGLAYNEQFF.

The chain combines TRBV11-2 with TRBJ1-4; possibly TRBD1 for D (5 bases). The germline gives CDR1 SGHAT, CDR2 FQNNGV. This CDR3 spans 15 amino acids. Trimming removed 5 bases from V and 2 bases from J, with 12 bases in between. CDR3 protein: CASSTRGLTNEKLFF. CDR3 in DNA: TGTGCCAGCAGCACCCGGGGCCTTACTAATGAAAAACTGTTTTTT.

The chain carries TRBV19 and TRBJ2-1; the match to TRBD2 covers 9 bases. The CDR3 totals 17 residues. Trimming at V came to 4 bases and at J to 8 bases, leaving 15 bases not matched to a gene. CDR1 is LNHDA and CDR2 is SQIVND in the germline V gene (reference sequence). The CDR3 DNA follows: TGTGCCAGTAGTAGAACAGTAGCGGGAGCAGGACACGATGAGCAGTTCTTC. It encodes CASSRTVAGAGHDEQFF. Full variable domain (rest looked up from reference TRBV19 and TRBJ2-1): DGGITQSPKYLFRKEGQNVTLSCEQNLNHDAMYWYRQDPGQGLRLIYYSQIVNDFQKGDIAEGYSVSREKKESFPLTVTSAQKNPTAFYLCASSRTVAGAGHDEQFFGPGTRLTVL.

The J gene is TRBJ2-1, the V gene TRBV4-1; D may be TRBD2 (5 bases). V shed 0 bases and J shed 3 bases, with 6 bases lying between them. Germline values: CDR1 MGHRA, CDR2 YSYEKL. The CDR3 totals 14 residues. CDR3 region: CASSQDTSYNEQFF. The CDR3 DNA is TGCGCCAGCAGCCAAGATACTAGCTACAATGAGCAGTTCTTC.

The V gene is TRBV14, the J gene TRBJ1-3; D call uncertain. The germline V and J ends were trimmed by 3 bases and 0 bases, with 6 bases remaining between them. Germline CDR1 is SGHDN and CDR2 is FVKESK. The length of the CDR3 is 14 residues. CDR3 in amino acids: CASSHGSSGNTIYF. CDR3 DNA sequence: TGTGCCAGCAGCCACGGAAGCTCTGGAAACACCATATATTTT. Together with reference TRBV14 and TRBJ1-3, the CDR3 gives the full variable domain: EAGVTQFPSHSVIEKGQTVTLRCDPISGHDNLYWYRRVMGKEIKFLLHFVKESKQDESGMPNNRFLAERTGGTYSTLKVQPAELEDSGVYFCASSHGSSGNTIYFGEGSWLTVV.

This chain connects TRBV11-2 to TRBJ1-2; possibly TRBD1 for D (5 bases). CDR1 and CDR2 from the germline V gene are SGHAT and FQNNGV. The V gene lost 2 bases and the J gene lost 4 bases, with 8 bases spanning the gap. There are 13 residues in the CDR3. CDR3 sequence reads: CASSLQGGYGYTF. In DNA, the CDR3 is TGTGCCAGCAGCTTACAGGGCGGCTATGGCTACACCTTC.

V gene TRBV7-6 combines with J gene TRBJ1-1; D call uncertain. This CDR3 spans 15 amino acids. V lost 1 base and J lost 0, with 9 bases in between. Germline V lookup: CDR1 SGHVS, CDR2 FNYEAQ. The chain's CDR3 is CASSLEARMNTEAFF. CDR3 DNA sequence: TGTGCCAGCAGCTTAGAAGCTCGAATGAACACTGAAGCTTTCTTT.

The V and J genes are TRBV7-9 and TRBJ1-1, with D possibly TRBD1 on 6 matching bases. The CDR3 runs 14 residues. Germline CDR1 and CDR2: SEHNR and FQNEAQ (reference sequence). Trimming cost V 7 bases and J 0 bases, with 12 bases left between them. The DNA of the CDR3 is TGTGCCAGCACCCAGGGGACGGTGAACACTGAAGCTTTCTTT. It translates to CASTQGTVNTEAFF.

CDR3 DNA sequence: TGTGCCAGCAGCACCCATTCCGGGGAACTACGGTTACCCCTCCACTTT. Its translation: CASSTHSGELRLPLHF. V usage is TRBV9 and J usage is TRBJ1-6; D remains unclear. Germline V CDR1 and CDR2: SGDLS, YYNGEE. This CDR3 is 16 amino acids long. Trimming shortened V by 4 bases and J by 12 bases, and 23 bases separated the two germline ends.

The rearrangement joins TRBV30 to TRBJ2-3, with 7 bases that match TRBD2. The V segment lost 2 bases and the J segment 2 bases; nucleotides outside the gene matches: 10. This CDR3 contains 16 residues. Germline V CDR1 and CDR2: GTSNPN, SVGIG (reference sequence). CDR3 DNA: TGTGCCTGGAGTCTCCCTTGGGGGGGGTTCACAGATACGCAGTATTTT. It encodes CAWSLPWGGFTDTQYF.

This chain connects TRBV20-1 to TRBJ2-5; D is unresolved. Germline loops: CDR1 DFQATT, CDR2 SNEGSKA (reference sequence). The CDR3 covers 10 residues. V gave up 5 bases and J gave up 5 bases, with 6 bases separating them. This CDR3 reads CSAAIETQYF. CDR3 DNA: TGCAGTGCTGCCATCGAGACCCAGTACTTC.

The chain couples TRBV21-1 to TRBJ2-3; the table assigns TRBD1, which was not confirmed against the DNA. TRBV21-1 is a listed pseudogene. This CDR3 has 16 residues. As DNA, the CDR3 is TGTGCCAGCAGCATACCGGACAGGGGGCTTAGGGATACGCAGTATTTT. Protein sequence: CASSIPDRGLRDTQYF.

The chain couples TRBV6-6 to TRBJ1-3; D is perhaps TRBD1 (5 bases). From germline, CDR1 is MNHNY and CDR2 SVGAGI (reference sequence). The CDR3 length is 15 residues. Trimming stripped 6 bases from V and 0 bases from J, with 12 bases between. This chain's CDR3 is CASSLQEISGNTIYF. The CDR3 nucleotides are TGTGCCAGCAGCCTACAGGAAATCTCTGGAAACACCATATATTTT.

The V and J genes are TRBV28 and TRBJ1-2; D might be TRBD1 (6 bases). The CDR3 extends over 14 amino acids. V shed 3 bases and J shed 3 bases, with 11 bases lying between them. The V gene's germline CDR1 is MDHEN and CDR2 SYDVKM. CDR3 nucleotide sequence: TGTGCCAGCAGTTTCACAGGGCGGGACTATGGCTACACCTTC. It codes for CASSFTGRDYGYTF.

The chain is built from TRBV12-1 and TRBJ2-4; TRBD2, the D gene given by the table, was not confirmed from the DNA. TRBV12-1 is a listed pseudogene. This CDR3 is built from 19 residues. The CDR3 region is CASSHVRVAGFLAKNIQYF. For the CDR3, the DNA is TGTGCCAGCAGCCACGTGAGAGTAGCGGGGTTTTTAGCCAAAAACATTCAGTACTTC.

The chain carries TRBV18 and TRBJ1-1; 7 bases map to TRBD1. Looked up from germline, CDR1 is KGHSH and CDR2 is LQKENI. This CDR3 region has 13 residues. Trimming removed 3 bases from V and 6 bases from J; junction bases left unmatched: 4. Here the CDR3 DNA reads TGTGCCAGCTCACCGGAGCAGGGGGCTGAAGCTTTCTTT. It specifies CASSPEQGAEAFF.